This T cell receptor beta chain appears in the sequencing data of a study of identical twins. TCRdb reprocessed the 5' RACE reads via MiXCR and lists one record per CDR3 protein. This table holds about 700,000 distinct CDR3 sequences, around 8.3% found once. After removal of 7 bases from V and 5 bases from J, the junction contained 13 bases not matched to a gene. The germline V gene encodes CDR1 SGDLS and CDR2 YYNGEE. The CDR3 is 16 residues long. This clonotype was observed a few times. These data also formed part of another study, on yellow fever vaccine responses in identical twins.

The rearrangement joins TRBV9 to TRBJ2-1; 9 bases match TRBD1. The TCR was taken from a woman aged 18-30 years in good health. The sample consisted of PBMCs. For the CDR3, the DNA is TGTGCCAGCGCCATCGATCGGGACAGGGTCCACAATGAGCAGTTCTTC. This gives the protein CASAIDRDRVHNEQFF.